Sequencing of this TCR beta chain was carried out in a study of CD8+CD57+ T cells in acquired aplastic anemia. The germline V gene has CDR1 LGHDT and CDR2 YNNKEL (reference sequence). The CDR3 length is 13 residues. Trimming at V came to 5 bases and at J to 5 bases, leaving 3 bases not matched to a gene. Template material for TCR beta VDJ and CDR3 profiling consisted of genomic DNA. MiXCR, run by TCRdb on the reads, gives a single entry per CDR3 protein. Here the sample spans 250,000 to 300,000 distinct CDR3 sequences, approximately 55% being singletons. This clonotype came up many times. Material for sequencing was sorted CD4+, CD8+, or CD8+CD57+ T cells (not recorded which) from PBMCs. The V call is TRBV3-1, the J call TRBJ2-1; 7 bases are a match to TRBD2. The receptor was derived from a human donor with severe aplastic anemia or a healthy control (not recorded which). The CDR3 is CASSWDYHNEQFF. In nucleotides, the CDR3 is TGTGCCAGCAGCTGGGACTACCACAATGAGCAGTTCTTC.